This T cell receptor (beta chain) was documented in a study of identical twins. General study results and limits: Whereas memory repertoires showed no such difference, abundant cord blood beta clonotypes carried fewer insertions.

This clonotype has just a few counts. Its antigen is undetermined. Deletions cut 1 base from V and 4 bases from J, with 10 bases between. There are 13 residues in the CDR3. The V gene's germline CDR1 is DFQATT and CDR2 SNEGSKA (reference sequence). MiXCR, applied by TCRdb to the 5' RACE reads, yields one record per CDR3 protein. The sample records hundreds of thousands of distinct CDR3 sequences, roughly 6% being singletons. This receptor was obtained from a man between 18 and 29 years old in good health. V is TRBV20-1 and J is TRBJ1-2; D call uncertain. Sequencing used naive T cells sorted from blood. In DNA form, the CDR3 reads TGCAGTGCTAGAGGGGGTCAGACCTATGGCTACACCTTC. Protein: CSARGGQTYGYTF.